This TCR beta chain was obtained from a study of blood T cell repertoires in COVID-19. About the study: Sites across the United States, Italy and Spain contributed samples from acute and convalescent COVID-19.

Authors' methods: How many nucleated cells were present was estimated from reference gene primer amplification. The repertoire was sequenced with immunoSEQ multiplex PCR; TCRdb's copy has only in-frame clones and lacks some. V and J calls plus clone size are reproduced from that table; the DNA served to infer D and trimming. The data contain approximately 260,000 clones, approximately 86% of them singletons. Per germline, CDR1 SEHNR and CDR2 FQNEAQ (reference sequence). The V and J ends lost 3 bases and 8 bases respectively, with 10 bases between them. The CDR3 is made up of 13 amino acids. This sequence was found in a man younger than 30 with active or convalescent COVID-19. The genes are TRBV7-9 and TRBJ1-4; D is unresolved. The specimen sequenced was peripheral blood. The CDR3 protein is CASSFVGGEKLFF. The CDR3 coding sequence is TGTGCCAGCAGCTTTGTAGGCGGGGAAAAACTGTTTTTT.